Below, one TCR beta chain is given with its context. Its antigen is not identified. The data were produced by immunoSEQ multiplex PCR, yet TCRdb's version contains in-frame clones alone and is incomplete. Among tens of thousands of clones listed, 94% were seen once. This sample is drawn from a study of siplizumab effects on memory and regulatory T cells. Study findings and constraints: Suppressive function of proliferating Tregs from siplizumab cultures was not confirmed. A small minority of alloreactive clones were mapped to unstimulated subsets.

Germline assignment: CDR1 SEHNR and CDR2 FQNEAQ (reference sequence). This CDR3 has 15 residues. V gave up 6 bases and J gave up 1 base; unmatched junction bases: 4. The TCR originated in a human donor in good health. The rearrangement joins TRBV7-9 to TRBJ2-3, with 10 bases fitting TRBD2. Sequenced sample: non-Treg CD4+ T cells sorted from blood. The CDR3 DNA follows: TGTGCCAGCAGACAAACTAGCGGGGGCACAGATACGCAGTATTTT. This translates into CASRQTSGGTDTQYF.